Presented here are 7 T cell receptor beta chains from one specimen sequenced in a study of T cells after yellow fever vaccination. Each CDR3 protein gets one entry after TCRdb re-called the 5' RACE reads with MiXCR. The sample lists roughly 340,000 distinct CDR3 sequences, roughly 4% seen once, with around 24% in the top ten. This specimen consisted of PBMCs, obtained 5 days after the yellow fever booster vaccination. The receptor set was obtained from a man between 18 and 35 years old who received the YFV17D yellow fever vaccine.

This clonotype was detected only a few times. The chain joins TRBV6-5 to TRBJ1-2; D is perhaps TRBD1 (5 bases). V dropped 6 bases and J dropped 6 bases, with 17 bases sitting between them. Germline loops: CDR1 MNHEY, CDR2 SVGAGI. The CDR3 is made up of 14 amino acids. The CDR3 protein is CASSSAREIDGYTF. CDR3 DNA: TGTGCCAGCAGCAGCGCCAGGGAAATCGATGGCTACACCTTC.

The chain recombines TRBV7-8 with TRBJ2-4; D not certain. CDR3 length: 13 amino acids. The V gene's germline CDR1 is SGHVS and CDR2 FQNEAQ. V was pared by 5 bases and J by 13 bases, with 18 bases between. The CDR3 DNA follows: TGTGCCAGCAGCCCCCAACCCCGGACCAAACAGTACTTC. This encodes CASSPQPRTKQYF.

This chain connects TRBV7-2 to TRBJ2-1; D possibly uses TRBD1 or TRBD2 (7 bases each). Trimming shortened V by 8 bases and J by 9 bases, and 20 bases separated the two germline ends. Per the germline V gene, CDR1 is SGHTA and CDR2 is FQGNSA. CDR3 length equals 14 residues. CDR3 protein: CASVRWEGASEQFF. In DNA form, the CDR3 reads TGTGCCAGCGTCCGGTGGGAGGGGGCATCTGAGCAGTTCTTC.

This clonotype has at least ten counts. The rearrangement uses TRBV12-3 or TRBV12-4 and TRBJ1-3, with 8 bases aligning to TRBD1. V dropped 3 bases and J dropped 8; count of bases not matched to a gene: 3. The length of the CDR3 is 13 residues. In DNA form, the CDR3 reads TGTGCCAGCAGTTTTGGACAGGGAGACACCATATATTTT. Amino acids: CASSFGQGDTIYF.

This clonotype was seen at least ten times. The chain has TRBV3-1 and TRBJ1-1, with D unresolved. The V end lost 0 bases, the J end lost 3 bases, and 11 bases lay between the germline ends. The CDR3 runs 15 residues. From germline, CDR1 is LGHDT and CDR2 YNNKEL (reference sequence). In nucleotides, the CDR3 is TGTGCCAGCAGCCAAGAAAACTACAGATACACTGAAGCTTTCTTT. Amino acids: CASSQENYRYTEAFF.

CDR3 loop: CASSQRRLNTEAFF. CDR3 DNA sequence: TGCGCCAGCAGCCAACGGAGACTTAACACTGAAGCTTTCTTT. This sequence joins TRBV4-1 and TRBJ1-1, with D hard to call. CDR1 is MGHRA, CDR2 YSYEKL, per germline. The CDR3 is made up of 14 amino acids. Trimming shortened V by 2 bases and J by 2 bases, and 9 bases separated the two germline ends.

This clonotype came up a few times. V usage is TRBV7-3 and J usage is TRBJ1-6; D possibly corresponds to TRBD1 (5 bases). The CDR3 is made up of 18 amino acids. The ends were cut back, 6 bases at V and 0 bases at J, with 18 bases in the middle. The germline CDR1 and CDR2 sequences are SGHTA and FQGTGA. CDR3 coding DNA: TGTGCCAGCAGTTCCCACGGTGGGGCGAGCTCCTATAATTCACCCCTCCACTTT. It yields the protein CASSSHGGASSYNSPLHF.